This T cell receptor beta chain stems from a study of blood T cell repertoires in COVID-19 (dated by TCRdb to 2020 to 2021). Background for the entire study: The collaborator samples originated in the United States, Italy and Spain and spanned the acute and convalescent phases of COVID-19. The prospective study material was composed of cDNA or gDNA derived from T cells, B-cell-depleted T cells, or PBMCs. Deeply sampled blood TCRbeta repertoires from subjects exposed to, actively infected with, or recovered from COVID-19 were included in the dataset. The repertoires were released in a freely available public database intended as a resource for research on the immune response to SARS-CoV-2. Samples came from the ongoing ImmuneRACE study (first 160 participants) plus 1,254 subjects from 6 global collaborators. Nearly every sample came with metadata listing a de-identified subject ID, COVID-19 status, age in years and sex. Where available, HLA class I and class II types were taken from metadata supplied by the sample provider and were not determined by assay-based typing. Here is what the overall study found, with its caveats: Clinical and demographic metadata were provided uncurated, with the amount varying by source and participant.

One collaborating source in Seattle enrolled patients during active infection and followed them longitudinally through the course of disease. The collaborating institutions used their own protocols to collect whole blood in K2EDTA tubes. Collaborator samples were shipped for TCRbeta analysis as frozen whole blood, isolated PBMCs, or DNA extracted from either sample type. The immunoSEQ Assay, a bias-controlled multiplex PCR, was used to amplify TCRbeta CDR3 regions from genomic DNA. Turning to the authors' computational methods: The number of nucleated cells in each sample was estimated by amplification of reference gene primers within the assay. To quantify the absolute abundance of each unique TCRbeta CDR3 rearrangement, sequence reads were collapsed and filtered. For each sample, productive Simpson clonality was calculated as the square root of Simpson's diversity index across productive rearrangements. Here the immuneACCESS table is served through TCRdb, limited to in-frame sequences with V and J called. Missing clones are a known gap in these copies; in checked studies unresolved V genes cover under half, and the rest lacks a known reason. That table is the source of V, J and clone size, and D and trimming were worked out from the DNA. In this sample the table shows around 60,000 clones, about 80% of which occur a single time. The ten largest clones capture approximately 21% of the sample.

Via the germline V gene, CDR1 is SGHTA and CDR2 FQGNSA. V sheds 4 bases and J sheds 3 bases, leaving 12 bases between their ends. The CDR3 holds 14 amino acids from the cysteine to the phenylalanine. Only the CDR3 DNA stays, 42 bases, in frame from base 1. With regard to this clone: The antigen it recognizes is unknown. The sample holds no much larger clone one base away, and base qualities are not on file.

The chain uses TRBV7-2 and TRBJ1-1; 6 matching bases give a weak D call of TRBD1. Sequenced sample: peripheral blood. The TCR sequence derives from a man aged 25-40 years with COVID-19, enrolled during active disease. The CDR3 here reads CASSSPTGYTEAFF. The base sequence is TGTGCCAGCAGCTCCCCGACAGGTTACACTGAAGCTTTCTTT. The CDR3 plus the reference TRBV7-2 and TRBJ1-1 genes for the other parts give the full variable domain: GAGVSQSPSNKVTEKGKDVELRCDPISGHTALYWYRQSLGQGLEFLIYFQGNSAPDKSGLPSDRFSAERTGGSVSTLTIQRTQQEDSAVYLCASSSPTGYTEAFFGQGTRLTVV.